The 11 T cell receptor beta chains in this list originate from one sample, sequenced in a study of cytotoxic CD8 clonotypes in ibrutinib-treated CLL. This table comes from immunoSEQ multiplex PCR, and its TCRdb copy is limited to in-frame clones, with some not included. The table has a few hundred thousand clones, around four fifths seen once; the top ten hold 6.5% to 8%. This material consisted of PBMCs, taken before ibrutinib treatment. These receptors were collected from a human donor with chronic lymphocytic leukemia.

V is TRBV28 and J is TRBJ1-2; 11 nucleotides match TRBD1. The trim removed 7 bases at V and 8 bases at J, leaving 9 bases unmatched. The CDR3 extends over 14 amino acids. Germline CDR1 MDHEN, CDR2 SYDVKM. The DNA for the CDR3 is TGTGCCAGCACTCGGACAGGGGGCAAAGGAGGCTACACCTTC. Its protein product is CASTRTGGKGGYTF.

V and J are TRBV4-1 and TRBJ2-1; 11 bases are shared with TRBD2. V shed 1 base and J 9 bases; nucleotides not matched to a gene: 8. Germline assignment: CDR1 MGHRA and CDR2 YSYEKL. The CDR3 is 16 amino acids. The CDR3 sequence is CASSQVLAGGGGEQFF. The CDR3 region has the DNA TGCGCCAGCAGCCAAGTTTTAGCGGGAGGGGGCGGTGAGCAGTTCTTC.

The V and J genes are TRBV4-3 and TRBJ1-1; TRBD1 matches 8 bases. The CDR3 sequence is 15 residues long. With 3 bases clipped from V and 1 base from J, the junction kept 4 bases outside the gene matches. Germline V gene sequence: CDR1 LGHNA, CDR2 YSLEER. CDR3 protein: CASSQNRGGNTEAFF. The CDR3 DNA sequence: TGCGCCAGCAGCCAGAACAGGGGGGGGAACACTGAAGCTTTCTTT.

This clone was recorded a few times. This chain links TRBV5-1 with TRBJ1-1; D is undetermined. Germline V CDR1 and CDR2: SGHRS, YFSETQ. Trimming left V 1 base short and J 4 bases short, with 17 bases between. This CDR3 has 16 residues. The CDR3 loop reads CASSLFPGVDRTEAFF. The CDR3 nucleotides read TGCGCCAGCAGCTTGTTTCCCGGGGTGGATCGCACTGAAGCTTTCTTT.

This clone was counted only a few times. The chain's CDR3 is CSVLSRGQYGYTF. The CDR3 region has the DNA TGCAGCGTTCTGAGCAGGGGGCAGTATGGCTACACCTTC. The V call is TRBV29-1, the J call TRBJ1-2, with 8 bases lining up with TRBD1. Germline V gene lookup returns CDR1 SQVTM and CDR2 ANQGSEA. The junction had 7 bases not matched to a gene; V was cut back by 5 bases and J by 5 bases. This CDR3 is 13 amino acids long.

The CDR3 DNA sequence: TGCGCCAGCAGCGTTCCCAGTGGAACTAATGAAAAACTGTTTTTT. Translation gives CASSVPSGTNEKLFF. The rearrangement links TRBV5-1 to TRBJ1-4; no clear D. V was shortened by 4 bases and J by 1 base, with 11 bases between the two germline ends. Looked up from germline, CDR1 is SGHRS and CDR2 is YFSETQ. The CDR3 has 15 residues.

The rearrangement links TRBV4-1 to TRBJ2-3; D is ambiguous. Germline V lookup: CDR1 MGHRA, CDR2 YSYEKL. The CDR3 runs to 16 residues. Trimming removed 0 bases from V and 5 bases from J, with 15 bases in between. The CDR3 DNA is TGCGCCAGCAGCCAAGAACCGGGCCTACGCAAAGATACGCAGTATTTT. As protein: CASSQEPGLRKDTQYF.

The genes are TRBV6-4 and TRBJ2-3, with no clear D. The V and J ends lost 0 bases and 0 bases respectively, with 10 bases between them. This CDR3 region has 16 residues. Germline loops: CDR1 MRHNA, CDR2 SNTAGT. This CDR3 is CASSDSGSVSTDTQYF. The CDR3 nucleotides read TGTGCCAGCAGTGACTCAGGCAGTGTGAGCACAGATACGCAGTATTTT.

This clone turned up a few times. V and J are TRBV18 and TRBJ2-3, with D perhaps TRBD2 (6 bases). The V end lost 4 bases, the J end lost 6 bases, and 11 bases lay between the germline ends. The germline V gene has CDR1 KGHSH and CDR2 LQKENI. The CDR3 covers 13 residues. CDR3 nucleotide sequence: TGTGCCAGCTCACGGGACTTGGGGGATACGCAGTATTTT. Translating gives CASSRDLGDTQYF. Full variable domain (missing parts from reference TRBV18 and TRBJ2-3): NAGVMQNPRHLVRRRGQEARLRCSPMKGHSHVYWYRQLPEEGLKFMVYLQKENIIDESGMPKERFSAEFPKEGPSILRIQQVVRGDSAAYFCASSRDLGDTQYFGPGTRLTVL.

This clone has just one count. The rearrangement links TRBV19 to TRBJ2-3, with D possibly called TRBD1 or TRBD2 (5 bases each). The germline gives CDR1 LNHDA, CDR2 SQIVND (reference sequence). V lost 5 bases and J lost 1, with 7 bases in between. The CDR3 spans 13 residues. This chain's CDR3 is CASSLGGTDTQYF. CDR3 DNA: TGTGCCAGTAGTTTGGGGGGCACAGATACGCAGTATTTT.

The rearrangement links TRBV6-4 to TRBJ2-6, with D perhaps matching TRBD2 (5 bases). This CDR3 comprises 17 residues. V was shortened by 6 bases and J by 0 bases, with 15 bases between the two germline ends. Germline V lookup: CDR1 MRHNA, CDR2 SNTAGT. This CDR3 is CASSPRGWGSGANVLTF. The CDR3 DNA follows: TGTGCCAGCAGCCCAAGAGGGTGGGGCTCTGGGGCCAACGTCCTGACTTTC.